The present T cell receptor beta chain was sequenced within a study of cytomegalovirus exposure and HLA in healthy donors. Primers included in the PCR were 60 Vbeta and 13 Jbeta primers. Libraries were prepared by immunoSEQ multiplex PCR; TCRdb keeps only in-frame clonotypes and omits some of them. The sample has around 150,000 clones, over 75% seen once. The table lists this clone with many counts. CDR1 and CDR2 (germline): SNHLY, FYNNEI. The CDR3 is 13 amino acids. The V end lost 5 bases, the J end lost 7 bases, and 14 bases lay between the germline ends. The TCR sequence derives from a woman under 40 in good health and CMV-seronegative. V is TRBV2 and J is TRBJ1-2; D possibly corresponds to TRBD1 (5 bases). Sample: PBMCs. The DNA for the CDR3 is TGTGCCAGCAGTCCGCAGGGCTGGGGTGGCTACACCTTC. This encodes CASSPQGWGGYTF.